This TCR beta chain was recovered during a study of shared clonotypes between healthy human individuals (TCRdb year 2020). Some background on the complete study: Two women and a few men aged 18 to 49 years were included in the cohort. Per donor, three plates each were used for CD4 naive and CD4 memory, two for CD8 naive, and one for CD8 memory. To estimate repertoire size and how much clonotypes are shared between individuals, the study performed deep sequencing of blood TCR repertoires from roughly five healthy adults. Libraries were prepared and TCR repertoires were sequenced by different laboratories using diverse techniques, in order to increase sequencing depth and limit assay-specific biases. Each donor's leukapheresis produced roughly between roughly 0.94 and 9.5 billion PBMCs. Overall results and qualifications from the work: Larger estimated clonotype richness was generally found for naive subsets than for memory subsets. Pairwise subsampling indicated that sequencing depth was expected to affect the degree of clonotype sharing among donors. Even with the large sequencing depth, rarefaction of the sorted-subset datasets indicated that sequencing was incomplete. Compared with non-shared clonotypes, the clonotypes found in all four sorted-subset donors had higher generation probabilities. The small number of donors limited the genetic and exposure-history diversity represented. Sampling was restricted to blood, and TCR repertoires in tissues likely differ from the TCR repertoires found in blood. When a few donors were compared, the shared fraction of clonotypes was about 5.2% for naive CD4, 3.5% to 4% for naive CD8, roughly 2.5% for memory CD4, and 0.4% for memory CD8.

Reading from cysteine to phenylalanine, the CDR3 counts 15 amino acids. The only DNA kept is the CDR3, 45 bases in frame from the first base. Trimming leaves V shorter by 4 bases and J shorter by 5 bases, with the junction holding 7 bases beyond the gene matches. CDR1 and CDR2 are read off the germline V gene as SGHTS and YDEGEE. Using the deep immunoSEQ assay, TCR CDR3 regions were amplified from genomic DNA by multiplex PCR. Genomic DNA extracted from each cell subset was distributed evenly over all wells of several immunoSEQ 96-well plates, and each plate served as one replicate. Each replicate PCR for sorted subsets received approximately 220 ng genomic DNA, equal to around 32,000 T cell genomes. Purified libraries were measured with a Qubit 3.0 fluorometer, size-checked on a Bioanalyzer 2100, and measured again with the KAPA Library Quantification kit. Every immunoSEQ 96-well plate was sequenced on a separate single-read 150-cycle Illumina NextSeq 550 flow cell. The paper's processing steps were these. The immunoSEQ output contained only junctional sequences without quality scores, so filtering could not match that applied to full-length reads. Sequences were annotated with PyIR, a Python wrapper for IgBLAST v1.9, and V/J genes and CDR3 were assigned using IMGT germline references. Reads were removed for weak V/J assignments (E-value above 1e-6), missing CDR3, stop codons, out-of-frame junctions, or ambiguous translated residues. V3J clonotypes were defined as sequences sharing the same inferred V gene, J gene, and CDR3 amino acid sequence. Percentage overlap between repertoires was computed as shared unique clonotypes divided by the size of the smaller repertoire. Richness of each repertoire was evaluated using RTK rarefaction, the Chao1 estimator, and Recon v2.1 estimates of unobserved clonotypes. OLGA was used to compute generation probabilities for all TCRbeta clonotypes that the gDNA method yielded from a few donors. TCRdb carries this immuneACCESS record with in-frame sequences only. Its versions omit some clonotypes, under half of them owing to an unresolved V gene in the studies checked, with the rest unexplained. Clonal size and the V and J genes are those of that table, whereas D and trimming came from the DNA. This sample holds about 1 million clones; about 84% were observed only once. The top ten constitute approximately 0.56% of the sample.

The donors were healthy, HIV-negative adults with no recently reported acute infections or vaccinations. Every donor was a Caucasian adult living in Nashville, Tennessee, USA. Magnetic negative selection was used to enrich CD4+ T cells, after which naive cells were positively selected on CD45RA and the negative fraction became the memory subset. After blood collection by leukapheresis, PBMCs were isolated using Ficoll-Histopaque density gradient centrifugation and then cryopreserved in the vapor phase of liquid nitrogen. Purity and quantity of every magnetically sorted T cell population were checked by analytical flow cytometry. Genomic DNA was isolated from every sorted fraction and measured by UV absorbance on a Nanodrop 2000c. In the case of this clone: The antigen it recognizes is unknown. Per-base quality was not reported, and no clone a single base away is much larger than it.

Sequencing was done on a sample of memory CD4+ T cells from PBMCs. The cell subset or site label, as the study defines it: CD45RA-negative fraction. This receptor chain uses TRBV5-8 and TRBJ2-5, and TRBD2 aligns with 11 junction nucleotides. The receptor was isolated from a man between 18 and 35 years old in good health. Some clones in this sample may be carry-over from other donors' samples. The CDR3 region reads CASSLSGRVYETQYF. The DNA is TGTGCCAGCAGCCTTAGCGGGAGGGTTTACGAGACCCAGTACTTC.